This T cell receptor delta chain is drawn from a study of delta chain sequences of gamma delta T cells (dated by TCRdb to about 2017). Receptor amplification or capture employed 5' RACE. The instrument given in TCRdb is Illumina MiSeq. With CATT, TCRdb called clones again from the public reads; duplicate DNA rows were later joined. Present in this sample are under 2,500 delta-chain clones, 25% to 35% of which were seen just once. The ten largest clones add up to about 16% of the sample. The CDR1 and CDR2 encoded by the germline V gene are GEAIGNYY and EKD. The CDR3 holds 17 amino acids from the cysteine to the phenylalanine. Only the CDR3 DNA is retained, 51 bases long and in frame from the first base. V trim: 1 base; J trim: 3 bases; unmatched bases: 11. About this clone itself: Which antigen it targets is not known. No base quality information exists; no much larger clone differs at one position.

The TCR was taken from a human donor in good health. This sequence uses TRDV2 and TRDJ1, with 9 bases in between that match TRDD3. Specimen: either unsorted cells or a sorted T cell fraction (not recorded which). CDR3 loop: CACDTVLGDLHPDKLIF. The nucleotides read TGTGCCTGTGACACGGTACTGGGGGACCTCCACCCCGATAAACTCATCTTT.